Given below is one T cell receptor beta chain in context. It lacks a known antigen. Germline and junction disagree at one end, which may indicate a read error. These data are taken from a study of blood T cells in healthy people across ages (dated by TCRdb to the mid-2010s). About the investigation overall: In model experiments, roughly one uniquely barcoded TCR beta cDNA molecule per two T cells was captured by template switching. Using deep sequencing normalized with unique cDNA molecular identifiers, the study measured how TCR beta repertoire diversity changes with age. Four age groups were formed from the donors: young (average approximately 15 years), middle-aged (approximately 41), aged (62) and long-lived (about 80). Donors of different ages were randomly distributed across sequencing lanes to avoid experimental bias. The study analyzed two additional independent replicas of 1 million unique cDNA reads from the same blood draw for two donors, one aged 18 to 29 and one aged 80 or older. Study-wide findings and limitations: There was a strong correlation between observed TCR beta diversity and the percentage of naive T cells measured by flow cytometry. Total diversity estimates from one million sequenced T cells were considered lower bounds and underestimates. Donor CMV infection status was unknown, potentially confounding age-related changes in expanded clonotypes. Since profiling was done on bulk unsorted PBMCs, naive and antigen-experienced compartments could not be conclusively compared. The long-lived group showed more naive CD4+ T cells, fewer expanded clones and increased TCR diversity than the aged group, suggesting age selection. As age increased, observed TCR beta diversity per million T cells dropped in a roughly linear way, and a significant reduction was already evident by age roughly 40.

CDR1 MNHNY and CDR2 SVGAGI were looked up in the germline V gene (reference sequence). From cysteine to phenylalanine, the CDR3 is 14 amino acids long. CDR3 DNA is the only sequence kept; it has 42 bases, read in frame from the first base. Libraries were prepared through 5' RACE. The run used an Illumina HiSeq 2500. A second PCR of roughly 7 to 11 cycles was run with a J-beta primer mix and a sample-barcoded 5' primer. Each TCR beta cDNA molecule received a unique molecular identifier from a template-switch 5' adaptor carrying 12 random nucleotides. Each sample yielded at least 3 million CDR3-containing paired-end reads. The Mint cDNA synthesis kit, primed by a TRBC-specific oligonucleotide, was used to synthesize first-strand cDNA from all RNA. All cDNA was treated with uracil-DNA glycosylase and then went through a first 18-cycle PCR with the universal primers M1SS and BC2_uni_R. Per the original workflow: For normalization, 1 million high-quality reads, each with a distinct molecular identifier, were randomly selected from each sample. Reads sharing molecular identifiers were discarded rather than binned into consensus sequences. CDR3 identification, clonotype clustering and error correction used MiTCR with a Q25 quality threshold and the strictest error-elimination algorithm. A nonparametric unseen species model with Euler transformation was used to estimate a lower bound on total TCR beta diversity. TCRdb itself trimmed the public reads at Q25 with fastp, ran MiXCR and retained productive beta chains. Rows with a matching CDR3 protein are joined into one entry that keeps the most common DNA and genes. The V and J calls follow TCRdb's processing rather than the paper's. A total of roughly 1.7 million distinct CDR3 sequences appear in this sample, 30% to 40% of them only once. Of the sample, about 11% falls within the top ten clones.

The donors were about 40 Caucasian individuals from Russia, aged roughly 6 to 100 years, who were systemically healthy. Around 10 milliliters of peripheral blood were drawn from each donor into EDTA-treated Vacutainer tubes. Ficoll-Paque density-gradient centrifugation was used to isolate PBMCs, with at least 7 million per sample. Total RNA, at least 6 micrograms per sample, was extracted from PBMCs with Trizol reagent. The percentages of naive CD45RAhigh/CD27high T cells were determined by flow cytometry on a PBMC aliquot from every donor. Rearrangement joined TRBV6-6 to TRBJ1-2, and 7 bases in between align with TRBD1. This TCR derives from a woman in her thirties in good health. Sequencing was performed on blood. At the DNA level, the sequence is TGCGCCAGCAGTTACCCCGGGACAGAATATGGCTACACCTTC. Its protein is CASSYPGTEYGYTF.